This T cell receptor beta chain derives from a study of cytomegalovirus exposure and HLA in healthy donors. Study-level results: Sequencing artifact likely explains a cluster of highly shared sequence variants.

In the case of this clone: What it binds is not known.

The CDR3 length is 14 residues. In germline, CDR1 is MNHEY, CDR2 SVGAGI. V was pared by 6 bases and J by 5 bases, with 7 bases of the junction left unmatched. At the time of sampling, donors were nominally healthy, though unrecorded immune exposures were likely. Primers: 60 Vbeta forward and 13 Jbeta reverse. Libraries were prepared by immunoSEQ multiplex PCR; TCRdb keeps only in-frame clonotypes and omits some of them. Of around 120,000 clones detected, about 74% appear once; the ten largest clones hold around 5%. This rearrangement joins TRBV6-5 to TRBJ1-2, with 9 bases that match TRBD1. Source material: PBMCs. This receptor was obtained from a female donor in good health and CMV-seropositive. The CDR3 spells CASRLTGGGYGYTF. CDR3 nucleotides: TGTGCCAGCAGACTAACAGGGGGCGGGTATGGCTACACCTTC.